The 16 T cell receptor beta chains below all came from one sample that was sequenced in a study of CD4 T cells in relation to SARS-CoV-2 and coronaviruses. Data came from immunoSEQ multiplex PCR; TCRdb stores just in-frame clones and leaves some out. This repertoire shows tens of thousands of clones, 70% to 90% found once; its top ten account for less than 4%. The specimen was memory CD4+ T cells from PBMCs. These receptors came from an adult with COVID-19.

The chain couples TRBV6-2 or TRBV6-3 to TRBJ1-1, with D unclear. Germline assignment: CDR1 MNHEY and CDR2 SVGEGT. V was trimmed by 2 bases and J by 2 bases, leaving 6 bases between them. CDR3 length: 13 residues. CDR3 bases: TGTGCCAGCAGTTACACGGAAAACACTGAAGCTTTCTTT. This encodes CASSYTENTEAFF.

The chain uses TRBV2 and TRBJ2-3; D is perhaps TRBD2 (6 bases). Between the trimmed V and J ends, which lost 6 bases and 2 bases, there was a span of 9 bases. Germline lookup yields CDR1 SNHLY and CDR2 FYNNEI. CDR3 length equals 13 residues. The CDR3 bases are TGTGCCAGCAGGGGCGGGATCACAGATACGCAGTATTTT. This sequence encodes CASRGGITDTQYF.

The chain recombines TRBV5-5 with TRBJ2-2, with 8 bases fitting TRBD2. Per germline, CDR1 SGHKS and CDR2 YYEKEE (reference sequence). The CDR3 length is 18 residues. Trimming removed 0 bases from V and 0 bases from J; junction bases left unmatched: 7. DNA of the CDR3: TGTGCCAGCAGCTTGGTGCGGGGGGCTGGGGCGAACACCGGGGAGCTGTTTTTT. It yields the protein CASSLVRGAGANTGELFF.

The chain recombines TRBV28 with TRBJ2-4, with 10 bases that match TRBD2. The CDR3 extends over 18 amino acids. V shed 5 bases, J shed 0 bases, and the junction held 10 bases outside the gene matches. Germline loops: CDR1 MDHEN, CDR2 SYDVKM. The chain's CDR3 is CASSRGLAVILAKNIQYF. In nucleotides, the CDR3 is TGTGCCAGCAGTCGTGGACTAGCGGTCATACTAGCCAAAAACATTCAGTACTTC. The whole variable domain, remainder taken from reference TRBV28 and TRBJ2-4, is DVKVTQSSRYLVKRTGEKVFLECVQDMDHENMFWYRQDPGLGLRLIYFSYDVKMKEKGDIPEGYSVSREKKERFSLILESASTNQTSMYLCASSRGLAVILAKNIQYFGAGTRLSVL.

The chain combines TRBV29-1 with TRBJ2-1, with 8 bases that match TRBD2. The CDR3 covers 14 residues. The germline V gene has CDR1 SQVTM and CDR2 ANQGSEA. V lost 5 bases to trimming and J lost 7 bases; unmatched junction nucleotides: 10. This CDR3 reads CSVSPWTSSNEQFF. The CDR3 DNA reads TGCAGCGTTTCTCCCTGGACTAGCTCAAATGAGCAGTTCTTC.

The rearrangement uses TRBV4-1 and TRBJ2-3; D may be TRBD1 (6 bases). Trimming took off 3 bases at V and 1 base at J, with 8 bases between the two ends. Germline values: CDR1 MGHRA, CDR2 YSYEKL. This CDR3 is built from 14 residues. This CDR3 reads CASSHRQGTDTQYF. As DNA, the CDR3 is TGCGCCAGCAGCCACCGACAGGGCACAGATACGCAGTATTTT.

This clone was detected only once. The chain has TRBV24-1 and TRBJ2-2; D is uncertain. This CDR3 region has 14 residues. Trimming took 4 bases from V and 6 from J, leaving 11 bases between them. In germline, CDR1 is KGHDR, CDR2 SFDVKD. In DNA form, the CDR3 reads TGTGCCACCAGTGAGGATAGTGGCGCCGGGGAGCTGTTTTTT. It is translated as CATSEDSGAGELFF.

The chain employs TRBV30 and TRBJ1-1, with D possibly being TRBD1 (5 bases). Germline assignment: CDR1 GTSNPN and CDR2 SVGIG (reference sequence). Trimming took 0 bases from V and 4 from J, leaving 15 bases between them. The CDR3 runs 15 residues. The CDR3 reads CAWSVIQERGTEAFF. CDR3 nucleotide sequence: TGTGCCTGGAGTGTGATACAGGAGCGGGGCACTGAAGCTTTCTTT.

The chain carries TRBV4-3 and TRBJ2-5; D tentatively fits TRBD1 or TRBD2 (5 bases each). The CDR3 sequence is 14 residues long. Trimming pared 5 bases from V and 2 bases from J, leaving 12 bases between. CDR1 LGHNA and CDR2 YSLEER come from the germline V gene. The CDR3 protein is CASSVGRRQETQYF. The CDR3 DNA sequence: TGCGCCAGCAGCGTGGGACGGAGGCAAGAGACCCAGTACTTC.

The genes are TRBV18 and TRBJ2-1; 7 nucleotides agree with TRBD2. The CDR3 totals 14 residues. V lost 7 bases to trimming and J lost 3 bases; unmatched junction nucleotides: 6. Germline lookup yields CDR1 KGHSH and CDR2 LQKENI. The CDR3 bases are TGTGCCAGCTTAAGCGGGACCCACTACAATGAGCAGTTCTTC. It is translated as CASLSGTHYNEQFF.

The gene calls are TRBV2 and TRBJ2-3; the D is unclear. Germline loops: CDR1 SNHLY, CDR2 FYNNEI. V was trimmed by 2 bases and J by 0 bases, leaving 12 bases between them. CDR3 length: 16 amino acids. This CDR3 reads CASSEYLTLSTDTQYF. The CDR3 nucleotides are TGTGCCAGCAGTGAATATCTGACCCTTAGCACAGATACGCAGTATTTT. Using reference TRBV2 and TRBJ2-3 for the parts outside the CDR3, the full variable domain is EPEVTQTPSHQVTQMGQEVILRCVPISNHLYFYWYRQILGQKVEFLVSFYNNEISEKSEIFDDQFSVERPDGSNFTLKIRSTKLEDSAMYFCASSEYLTLSTDTQYFGPGTRLTVL.

The chain couples TRBV5-4 to TRBJ2-3; 7 nucleotides align to TRBD1. J was trimmed by 6 bases and V by 4 bases; bases with no gene match: 8. In germline, CDR1 is SGHNT, CDR2 YYREEE (reference sequence). CDR3 length: 14 residues. CDR3 region: CASSQGEKRDTQYF. CDR3 sequence (DNA): TGTGCCAGCAGCCAGGGGGAGAAGCGGGATACGCAGTATTTT.

The V call is TRBV29-1, the J call TRBJ2-1; 9 bases are shared with TRBD2. Germline V CDR1 and CDR2: SQVTM, ANQGSEA. The CDR3 loop spans 13 amino acids. V dropped 4 bases and J dropped 5; count of bases not matched to a gene: 3. DNA for the CDR3: TGCAGCGTTGCTAGCGGGAAGGACAATGAGCAGTTCTTC. Encoded protein: CSVASGKDNEQFF.

This sequence joins TRBV6-5 and TRBJ2-7; 10 nucleotides align to TRBD1. The CDR3 spans 14 residues. Germline loops: CDR1 MNHEY, CDR2 SVGAGI. V lost 4 bases, J lost 1 base, and 1 base stayed unmatched. CDR3 sequence reads: CASSSGQGSYEQYF. As DNA, the CDR3 is TGTGCCAGCAGTTCGGGACAGGGGTCCTACGAGCAGTACTTC.

V and J are TRBV4-2 and TRBJ2-1; the match to TRBD2 covers 14 bases. The CDR3 is made up of 17 amino acids. Per the germline V gene, CDR1 is LGHNA and CDR2 is YNFKEQ. Trimming at V came to 1 base and at J to 7 bases, leaving 6 bases not matched to a gene. This chain's CDR3 is CASSQGTSGRIGNEQFF. The CDR3 nucleotides read TGTGCCAGCAGCCAAGGGACTAGCGGGAGGATAGGGAATGAGCAGTTCTTC.

The chain uses TRBV9 and TRBJ2-1; TRBD2 is a possible D gene (6 bases). V was cut by 1 base and J by 0 bases, with 8 bases left in between. This CDR3 is built from 15 residues. Germline lookup yields CDR1 SGDLS and CDR2 YYNGEE. CDR3 residues: CASSVTGLSYNEQFF. The CDR3 nucleotides are TGTGCCAGCAGCGTAACGGGACTCTCCTACAATGAGCAGTTCTTC.